The clone carrying this T cell receptor (beta chain) has a count of ten or more. What it binds is not known. The junction and the germline gene differ at one end; a read error may be behind it. In the original analysis: Samples contained a median of approximately 100,000 TCRs, with a range of about 23,224 to 700,000. TCRdb re-derived calls from the 5' RACE reads in MiXCR, one entry per CDR3 protein. TCRdb, not the authors, supplied the V and J calls. The sample consists of 81,000 or so distinct CDR3 sequences, more than 7.5% of them appearing once. The record originates from a study of human T cells and chemical hapten exposure. Study findings and constraints: TCRs at high frequency, those above 1 in 1000, did not change with DPC sensitization.

The CDR3 consists of 11 residues. From germline, CDR1 is LGHDT and CDR2 YNNKEL (reference sequence). The template was total RNA from unfractionated whole blood. The sequence was collected from a male donor in good health. The V gene is TRBV3-1, the J gene TRBJ2-7; TRBD1 is a possible D gene (6 bases). CDR3 residues: CASRQGREQYF. In DNA form, the CDR3 reads TGTGCCAGCCGCCAGGGGCGGGAGCAGTACTTC.